Shown below are 27 T cell receptor beta chains from a single sample sequenced in a study of neoadjuvant anti-PD-1 for oral cavity cancer. Described time point: after neoadjuvant nivolumab, at surgical resection. TCRdb's copy holds only in-frame clones and misses some; the assay was immunoSEQ multiplex PCR. The sample has tens of thousands of clones, 85% to 90% seen once. The input for sequencing was PBMCs, taken after nivolumab (anti-PD-1) treatment. The receptors shown here come from a person between 40 and 79 years old with oral cavity squamous cell carcinoma.

The chain has TRBV7-9 and TRBJ2-3, with D uncertain. This CDR3 region has 13 residues. Germline loops: CDR1 SEHNR, CDR2 FQNEAQ (reference sequence). Trimming removed 5 bases at V and 3 bases at J, with 9 bases between. In nucleotides, the CDR3 is TGTGCCAGCAGCGCCATCGTGACAGATACGCAGTATTTT. The encoded protein is CASSAIVTDTQYF.

The sample holds one count of this clone. CDR3 sequence (DNA): TGTGCCAGCAGCCAGGGCAGCTCCTACAATGAGCAGTTCTTC. It encodes CASSQGSSYNEQFF. This sequence joins TRBV5-6 and TRBJ2-1, with D possibly matching TRBD1 (5 bases). Deletions cut 4 bases from V and 0 bases from J, with 8 bases between. Germline V CDR1 and CDR2: SGHDT, YYEEEE. This CDR3 has 14 residues.

This clone has just a few counts. CDR3 region: CASSVGDRSYGYTF. The CDR3 bases are TGTGCCAGCAGTGTGGGGGACAGGAGCTATGGCTACACCTTC. The chain recombines TRBV6-1 with TRBJ1-2, with 8 bases matching TRBD1. The CDR3 spans 14 residues. Trimming at V came to 4 bases and at J to 4 bases, leaving 5 bases not matched to a gene. Germline CDR1 reads MNHNS; CDR2 reads SASEGT.

This clone was counted between two and nine times. Here the CDR3 reads CASRDRSGNTIYF. The CDR3 DNA sequence: TGTGCCAGCAGGGACAGATCTGGAAACACCATATATTTT. V and J are TRBV2 and TRBJ1-3; weak D call: TRBD1 (6 bases). Between the trimmed V and J ends, which lost 6 bases and 1 base, there was a span of 7 bases. CDR1 SNHLY and CDR2 FYNNEI come from the germline V gene. This CDR3 region has 13 residues.

The chain recombines TRBV7-9 with TRBJ1-2; 8 nucleotides agree with TRBD1. The CDR3 contains 15 residues. The J segment lost 5 bases and the V segment lost 5 bases, leaving 10 bases of the junction unmatched. CDR1 is SEHNR and CDR2 is FQNEAQ in the germline V gene (reference sequence). CDR3 loop: CASSRHQGARYGYTF. The CDR3 DNA sequence: TGTGCCAGCAGCCGTCATCAGGGGGCGCGTTATGGCTACACCTTC.

The chain uses TRBV6-1 and TRBJ2-5, with 12 bases that match TRBD1. Unmatched junction bases numbered 4, after V lost 6 bases and J lost 5 bases. The CDR3 is 14 amino acids. Germline V lookup: CDR1 MNHNS, CDR2 SASEGT. The CDR3 nucleotides read TGTGCCAGCAGGGGACAGGGGGCTGTGGAGACCCAGTACTTC. Its protein is CASRGQGAVETQYF.

V is TRBV11-3 and J is TRBJ2-2, with 13 bases identical to TRBD2. Germline-derived CDR1 and CDR2 are SGHNT and YENEEA. The ends lost 4 bases at V and 14 bases at J; junction bases unmatched: 10. This CDR3 spans 15 amino acids. The CDR3 DNA is TGTGCCAGCAGCTCCGGACTAGCGGGAGCCCCTTTCCTGTTTTTT. Translated, it gives CASSSGLAGAPFLFF. The entire variable domain, with the rest obtained from reference TRBV11-3 and TRBJ2-2, is as follows: EAGVVQSPRYKIIEKKQPVAFWCNPISGHNTLYWYLQNLGQGPELLIRYENEEAVDDSQLPKDRFSAERLKGVDSTLKIQPAELGDSAVYLCASSSGLAGAPFLFFGEGSRLTVL.

This sequence joins TRBV5-1 and TRBJ1-2; D not resolved. V was cut by 1 base and J by 2 bases, with 12 bases left in between. This CDR3 spans 15 amino acids. The V gene's germline CDR1 is SGHRS and CDR2 YFSETQ. DNA of the CDR3: TGCGCCAGCAGCTTGTTGCGCAGCGGAAACTATGGCTACACCTTC. It yields the protein CASSLLRSGNYGYTF.

J is TRBJ1-2 and V is TRBV28; D is uncertain. In germline, CDR1 is MDHEN, CDR2 SYDVKM. Trimming pared 9 bases from V and 0 bases from J, leaving 17 bases between. There are 15 residues in the CDR3. The CDR3 spells CASSGTDSSNYGYTF. CDR3 coding DNA: TGTGCCAGTTCAGGTACCGATTCCTCTAACTATGGCTACACCTTC.

The rearrangement links TRBV7-9 to TRBJ1-4; the D gene is possibly TRBD1 (6 bases). In germline, CDR1 is SEHNR, CDR2 FQNEAQ (reference sequence). The CDR3 is 16 residues long. Trimming left V 6 bases short and J 0 bases short, with 14 bases between. The CDR3 nucleotides read TGTGCCAGCAGGCGGCAGACAGGTGCAACTAATGAAAAACTGTTTTTT. It encodes CASRRQTGATNEKLFF.

This clone was counted a single time. In the same sample, other DNA sequences code for this CDR3. The V call is TRBV5-4, the J call TRBJ2-1; 7 positions match TRBD2. Germline loops: CDR1 SGHNT, CDR2 YYREEE (reference sequence). V lost 4 bases and J lost 4; bases outside the gene matches: 8. This CDR3 comprises 15 residues. This CDR3 is CASSQRTSEYNEQFF. Here the CDR3 DNA reads TGTGCCAGCAGCCAACGAACTAGCGAATACAATGAGCAGTTCTTC.

This clone was counted a few times. The rearrangement joins TRBV7-9 to TRBJ2-5; D may be TRBD2 (5 bases). Per the germline V gene, CDR1 is SEHNR and CDR2 is FQNEAQ (reference sequence). Trimming cost V 5 bases and J 7 bases, with 23 bases left between them. This CDR3 has 16 amino acids. CDR3 region: CASSRSSGILGGTQYF. DNA of the CDR3: TGTGCCAGCAGCCGATCGTCCGGGATTTTAGGCGGGACCCAGTACTTC.

The chain is built from TRBV9 and TRBJ2-5; perhaps D is TRBD1 or TRBD2 (5 bases each). V was cut by 7 bases and J by 5 bases, with 18 bases left in between. Looked up from germline, CDR1 is SGDLS and CDR2 is YYNGEE. The CDR3 loop spans 14 amino acids. CDR3 coding DNA: TGTGCCAGCCTACCTCCGGGGCGCCCCGAGACCCAGTACTTC. Encoded protein: CASLPPGRPETQYF.

This chain uses TRBV7-2 with TRBJ2-3; D is uncertain. Trimming took 6 bases from V and 3 from J, leaving 13 bases between them. The CDR3 contains 14 residues. Germline-derived CDR1 and CDR2 are SGHTA and FQGNSA. Here the CDR3 reads CASSLLGRTDTQYF. In DNA, the CDR3 is TGTGCCAGCAGTCTCTTGGGTCGTACAGATACGCAGTATTTT.

This clone occurred a few times. The chain has TRBV5-1 and TRBJ1-1; tentatively, D is TRBD1 (5 bases). The germline V and J ends were trimmed by 2 bases and 1 base, with 12 bases remaining between them. From germline, CDR1 is SGHRS and CDR2 YFSETQ. There are 15 residues in the CDR3. The DNA for the CDR3 is TGCGCCAGCAGCTTTCCAGGAGGGGAGAACACTGAAGCTTTCTTT. This codes for CASSFPGGENTEAFF.

V is TRBV25-1 and J is TRBJ1-1; D is perhaps TRBD1 (5 bases). Trimming cost V 6 bases and J 3 bases, with 11 bases left between them. CDR3 length: 13 amino acids. Germline V gene lookup returns CDR1 MGHDK and CDR2 SYGVNS. The chain's CDR3 is CASRKQEYTEAFF. The CDR3 nucleotides read TGTGCCAGCAGGAAACAGGAGTACACTGAAGCTTTCTTT.

This clone was observed a handful of times. The CDR3 coding sequence is TGTGCCAGCAGGCCTGGAGGACAGTTTGGCAATCAGCCCCAGCATTTT. Translated, it gives CASRPGGQFGNQPQHF. The chain combines TRBV2 with TRBJ1-5, with a weak D call TRBD1 (6 bases). Trimming pared 6 bases from V and 2 bases from J, leaving 17 bases between. CDR1 is SNHLY, CDR2 FYNNEI, per germline. The CDR3 has 16 amino acids.

The V call is TRBV29-1, the J call TRBJ1-3, with a weak D call TRBD1 (5 bases). The CDR3 has 13 amino acids. Germline V gene data show CDR1 as SQVTM and CDR2 as ANQGSEA. V shed 7 bases and J shed 6 bases, with 16 bases lying between them. As DNA, the CDR3 is TGCAGCGCCAGCGGGGGGAATTCAAACACCATATATTTT. Translated, it gives CSASGGNSNTIYF.

The table lists this clone with a count of one. This chain joins TRBV29-1 and TRBJ2-1, with D tentatively TRBD1 (5 bases). Per the germline V gene, CDR1 is SQVTM and CDR2 is ANQGSEA. The V gene lost 5 bases and the J gene lost 4 bases, with 12 bases spanning the gap. CDR3 size: 13 residues. The CDR3 coding sequence is TGCAGCGTTAGCTGGCAGGGTTACAATGAGCAGTTCTTC. Its translation is CSVSWQGYNEQFF.

This chain uses TRBV7-2 with TRBJ1-3; a possible D gene is TRBD1 (5 bases). V gave up 5 bases and J gave up 2 bases, with 13 bases separating them. The germline CDR1 and CDR2 sequences are SGHTA and FQGNSA. The CDR3 length is 15 residues. CDR3 protein: CASSPDRAAGNTIYF. The DNA of the CDR3 is TGTGCCAGCAGCCCTGACAGAGCCGCTGGAAACACCATATATTTT.

The gene calls are TRBV7-3 and TRBJ1-6, with a weak D call TRBD1 (6 bases). Germline V gene data show CDR1 as SGHTA and CDR2 as FQGTGA. The germline V and J ends were trimmed by 4 bases and 10 bases, with 14 bases remaining between them. CDR3 length: 14 residues. The CDR3 nucleotides are TGTGCCAGCAGCTCCAGGGGCTTAGGGTCACCCCTCCACTTT. Translated: CASSSRGLGSPLHF.

V is TRBV28 and J is TRBJ1-1; a possible D gene is TRBD1 (6 bases). The V end lost 7 bases, the J end lost 4 bases, and 16 bases lay between the germline ends. CDR3 length: 14 amino acids. Germline lookup yields CDR1 MDHEN and CDR2 SYDVKM. Here the CDR3 DNA reads TGTGCCAGCATCATCAGCGGAGGGGGCACTGAAGCTTTCTTT. Its protein product is CASIISGGGTEAFF. Full variable domain (rest looked up from reference TRBV28 and TRBJ1-1): DVKVTQSSRYLVKRTGEKVFLECVQDMDHENMFWYRQDPGLGLRLIYFSYDVKMKEKGDIPEGYSVSREKKERFSLILESASTNQTSMYLCASIISGGGTEAFFGQGTRLTVV.

The CDR3 reads CASTPPVGSTEAFF. Written as DNA, the CDR3 is TGTGCCAGCACCCCACCGGTAGGGAGCACTGAAGCTTTCTTT. The chain is built from TRBV9 and TRBJ1-1; no definite D call. The V gene lost 6 bases and the J gene lost 4 bases, with 16 bases spanning the gap. There are 14 residues in the CDR3. Germline V gives CDR1 SGDLS, CDR2 YYNGEE.

The rearrangement uses TRBV18 and TRBJ1-1, with D unresolved. Trimming pared 2 bases from V and 3 bases from J, leaving 7 bases between. Germline V lookup: CDR1 KGHSH, CDR2 LQKENI. This CDR3 is built from 13 residues. The CDR3: CASSPGSDTEAFF. The CDR3, as DNA: TGTGCCAGCTCACCAGGGTCGGACACTGAAGCTTTCTTT.

J is TRBJ2-1 and V is TRBV6-5; D is perhaps TRBD2 (7 bases). Trimming stripped 9 bases from V and 8 bases from J, with 17 bases between. The CDR3 contains 13 residues. The germline CDR1 and CDR2 sequences are MNHEY and SVGAGI. The CDR3 DNA sequence: TGTGCCAGGGGGGGCGGGAGCGGCGATGAGCAGTTCTTC. Amino acid sequence: CARGGGSGDEQFF.

The chain employs TRBV19 and TRBJ2-1; 9 nucleotides align to TRBD2. Germline V gives CDR1 LNHDA, CDR2 SQIVND (reference sequence). CDR3 length: 15 amino acids. The V segment lost 5 bases and the J segment 3 bases; nucleotides outside the gene matches: 5. Here the CDR3 reads CASSLAGAVYNEQFF. CDR3 bases: TGTGCCAGTAGTTTAGCGGGAGCGGTCTACAATGAGCAGTTCTTC. Drawing the rest from reference TRBV19 and TRBJ2-1, the complete variable domain is DGGITQSPKYLFRKEGQNVTLSCEQNLNHDAMYWYRQDPGQGLRLIYYSQIVNDFQKGDIAEGYSVSREKKESFPLTVTSAQKNPTAFYLCASSLAGAVYNEQFFGPGTRLTVL.

This clone is a singleton in its sample. The chain combines TRBV5-1 with TRBJ2-5; 7 bases fit TRBD1. From germline, CDR1 is SGHRS and CDR2 YFSETQ. J lost 2 bases, V lost 3 bases, and 7 bases had no gene match. This CDR3 is 15 amino acids long. The CDR3 DNA follows: TGCGCCAGCAGCTCGCAGGGGGAGAGACAAGAGACCCAGTACTTC. Its protein is CASSSQGERQETQYF. Full variable domain (outside the CDR3, taken from reference TRBV5-1 and TRBJ2-5): KAGVTQTPRYLIKTRGQQVTLSCSPISGHRSVSWYQQTPGQGLQFLFEYFSETQRNKGNFPGRFSGRQFSNSRSEMNVSTLELGDSALYLCASSSQGERQETQYFGPGTRLLVL.